This entry features one TCR beta chain sequence. Its antigen is undetermined. The data belong to a study of radiotherapy plus CTLA-4 blockade in lung cancer. Overall study: Patients showed objective responses in 15% to 20% of cases and disease control in less than 35%. Study-wide points: Early blood T cell clone dynamics, with interferon-beta, were reported to best predict response. An expansion of tumor-derived TCR clones occurred in blood after radiotherapy plus ipilimumab.

Assay used: immunoSEQ multiplex PCR; TCRdb lists only in-frame clones, some missing. This sample yields tens of thousands of clones, of which approximately 83% are seen a single time; approximately 14% belongs to the top ten. The V gene end was trimmed by 2 bases and the J gene end by 6 bases; junction bases not matched to a gene: 13. Germline CDR1 reads MNHEY; CDR2 reads SMNVEV (reference sequence). The CDR3 totals 18 residues. In chemo-refractory metastatic non-small-cell lung cancer, patients got ipilimumab CTLA-4 blockade together with focal radiation. This clonotype originated in a human donor with non-small cell lung cancer that progressed on radiotherapy plus ipilimumab. The chain uses TRBV27 and TRBJ2-4; 10 bases map to TRBD2. The starting material was peripheral blood, obtained from a patient treated with radiotherapy plus ipilimumab. The CDR3 DNA reads TGTGCCAGCAGTTTAAGGTCCCAGCGGGAGGGCCGAGGAAACATTCAGTACTTC. Amino acid sequence: CASSLRSQREGRGNIQYF.